Shown below are 15 T cell receptor beta chains from a single sample sequenced in a study of patients and donors after allogeneic stem cell transplantation. TCRdb processed the RT-PCR reads anew with MiXCR; each CDR3 protein has one entry. The sample contains around 10,000 distinct CDR3 sequences, roughly a fifth of which appear only once. Sequenced material: blood, either unsorted or a sorted T cell fraction (not recorded which). All receptors derive from a human donor who was either an allogeneic HSCT recipient or a stem cell or donor lymphocyte infusion donor (not recorded which). It is not recorded whose cells these are; they may come from a transplant donor.

At least ten counts were recorded for this clonotype. At one of its ends the junction is not consistent with the germline gene, which may arise from a read error. CDR3 sequence (DNA): TGCAGTGCCAGAGCTCAAAATCAGCCCCAGCATTTT. As protein: CSARAQNQPQHF. The gene calls are TRBV20-1 and TRBJ1-5; D ambiguous. Germline V lookup: CDR1 DFQATT, CDR2 SNEGSKA (reference sequence). The CDR3 totals 12 residues.

In this sample, this clonotype turned up a few times. This chain connects TRBV7-2 to TRBJ1-1; D unclear. Germline CDR1 and CDR2: SGHTA and FQGNSA. V shed 7 bases and J shed 4 bases, with 16 bases lying between them. This CDR3 spans 14 amino acids. The CDR3 nucleotides are TGTGCCAGCACTCTCTCCTCGGTTTTCACTGAAGCTTTCTTT. This gives the protein CASTLSSVFTEAFF.

The V call is TRBV10-3, the J call TRBJ1-1; TRBD1 agrees at 8 bases. Germline values: CDR1 ENHRY, CDR2 SYGVKD. This CDR3 is 16 amino acids long. Trimming at V came to 0 bases and at J to 3 bases, leaving 6 bases not matched to a gene. CDR3 region: CAISESQGASYTEAFF. The CDR3 DNA follows: TGTGCCATCAGTGAGTCCCAGGGGGCGAGTTACACTGAAGCTTTCTTT.

The V gene is TRBV5-6, the J gene TRBJ1-1, with 10 nucleotides matching TRBD1. The CDR3 length is 15 residues. V lost 0 bases and J lost 3; bases outside the gene matches: 2. Germline CDR1 is SGHDT and CDR2 is YYEEEE. DNA for the CDR3: TGTGCCAGCAGCTTGGGACAGGGGGCGGACACTGAAGCTTTCTTT. Translated: CASSLGQGADTEAFF.

This chain connects TRBV20-1 to TRBJ1-1, with 11 bases aligning to TRBD1. Germline loops: CDR1 DFQATT, CDR2 SNEGSKA (reference sequence). This CDR3 is built from 14 residues. J was trimmed by 8 bases and V by 3 bases; bases with no gene match: 8. CDR3 DNA sequence: TGCAGTGCTAGGACCCGGACAGGGGGCTGGGAAGCTTTCTTT. The encoded protein is CSARTRTGGWEAFF.

The gene calls are TRBV5-6 and TRBJ2-2, with TRBD1 identical over 7 bases. The V gene's germline CDR1 is SGHDT and CDR2 YYEEEE. The CDR3 covers 14 residues. After removal of 3 bases from V and 7 bases from J, the junction contained 6 bases not matched to a gene. The CDR3 DNA reads TGTGCCAGCAGCTACGAAAACAGGGGCGGGGAGCTGTTTTTT. Residues: CASSYENRGGELFF. Combining the CDR3 with reference TRBV5-6 and TRBJ2-2 gives the whole variable domain DAGVTQSPTHLIKTRGQQVTLRCSPKSGHDTVSWYQQALGQGPQFIFQYYEEEERQRGNFPDRFSGHQFPNYSSELNVNALLLGDSALYLCASSYENRGGELFFGEGSRLTVL.

The chain recombines TRBV7-8 with TRBJ1-1, with 9 bases fitting TRBD1. The CDR3 is 13 amino acids. Germline values: CDR1 SGHVS, CDR2 FQNEAQ. With V trimmed by 1 base and J by 8 bases, 2 bases remained unmatched. The CDR3 DNA sequence: TGTGCCAGCAGCTTAGGAGACAGGGGGGAAGCTTTCTTT. This codes for CASSLGDRGEAFF.

Sample share makes this clonotype medium-sized. The V gene is TRBV19, the J gene TRBJ2-1; D is unclear. Germline V gene data show CDR1 as LNHDA and CDR2 as SQIVND (reference sequence). Deletions cut 8 bases from V and 0 bases from J, with 14 bases between. The CDR3 totals 15 residues. The CDR3 here is CASGLGLNSYNEQFF. Here the CDR3 DNA reads TGTGCCAGTGGGCTGGGTCTAAACTCCTACAATGAGCAGTTCTTC.

The J gene is TRBJ2-1, the V gene TRBV4-2, with TRBD2 matching 10 bases. The V gene end was trimmed by 1 base and the J gene end by 6 bases; junction bases not matched to a gene: 9. The length of the CDR3 is 17 residues. Germline CDR1 and CDR2: LGHNA and YNFKEQ. In DNA form, the CDR3 reads TGTGCCAGCAGCCAAGTAGGCCTAGCGGGGGCCCGCAATGAGCAGTTCTTC. Amino acid sequence: CASSQVGLAGARNEQFF.

CDR3 in DNA: TGCGCCAGCAGCAGTATGGAGGGAACCGTACCCCCCTACAATGAGCAGTTCTTC. Its translation is CASSSMEGTVPPYNEQFF. The rearrangement uses TRBV5-1 and TRBJ2-1; maybe TRBD2 (6 bases). The germline V gene has CDR1 SGHRS and CDR2 YFSETQ. V lost 4 bases to trimming and J lost 2 bases, with 22 bases between them. The CDR3 contains 18 residues.

This chain links TRBV3-1 with TRBJ1-4; D remains unclear. Germline lookup yields CDR1 LGHDT and CDR2 YNNKEL (reference sequence). CDR3 size: 11 residues. V was pared by 5 bases and J by 7 bases, with 5 bases between. The CDR3 DNA is TGTGCCAGCAGCGTGGGTGAAAAACTGTTTTTT. Its protein is CASSVGEKLFF.

The chain couples TRBV2 to TRBJ1-3, with 8 bases fitting TRBD1. Unmatched junction bases numbered 6, after V lost 5 bases and J lost 0 bases. Germline-derived CDR1 and CDR2 are SNHLY and FYNNEI. This CDR3 region has 16 residues. CDR3 sequence: CASSYPDRDSGNTIYF. CDR3 coding DNA: TGTGCCAGCAGTTACCCGGACAGGGACTCTGGAAACACCATATATTTT.

This clonotype was seen a few times. This rearrangement joins TRBV12-3 or TRBV12-4 to TRBJ2-1; 14 bases are shared with TRBD2. This CDR3 has 15 amino acids. V was clipped by 8 bases and J by 9 bases; unmatched bases: 9. The CDR3 nucleotides read TGTGCCAGCTCAAAGACTAGCGGGGGGGCAGGTGAGCAGTTCTTC. This translates into CASSKTSGGAGEQFF.

The genes are TRBV7-6 and TRBJ1-4; possible D gene TRBD1, 5 bases. Per the germline V gene, CDR1 is SGHVS and CDR2 is FNYEAQ. The CDR3 sequence is 17 residues long. V dropped 1 base and J dropped 8 bases, with 20 bases sitting between them. DNA of the CDR3: TGTGCCAGCAGCTTAGACCCGGGACCCTCGACGGGGGAAAAACTGTTTTTT. As protein: CASSLDPGPSTGEKLFF.

Ten or more counts support this clonotype. This sequence joins TRBV6-1 and TRBJ1-4; unclear D gene. The CDR3 is 15 amino acids. Trimming removed 3 bases at V and 4 bases at J, with 12 bases between. CDR1 MNHNS and CDR2 SASEGT come from the germline V gene. CDR3 in amino acids: CASSDLNTDNEKLFF. The CDR3 DNA follows: TGTGCCAGCAGTGATCTGAACACCGATAATGAAAAACTGTTTTTT.